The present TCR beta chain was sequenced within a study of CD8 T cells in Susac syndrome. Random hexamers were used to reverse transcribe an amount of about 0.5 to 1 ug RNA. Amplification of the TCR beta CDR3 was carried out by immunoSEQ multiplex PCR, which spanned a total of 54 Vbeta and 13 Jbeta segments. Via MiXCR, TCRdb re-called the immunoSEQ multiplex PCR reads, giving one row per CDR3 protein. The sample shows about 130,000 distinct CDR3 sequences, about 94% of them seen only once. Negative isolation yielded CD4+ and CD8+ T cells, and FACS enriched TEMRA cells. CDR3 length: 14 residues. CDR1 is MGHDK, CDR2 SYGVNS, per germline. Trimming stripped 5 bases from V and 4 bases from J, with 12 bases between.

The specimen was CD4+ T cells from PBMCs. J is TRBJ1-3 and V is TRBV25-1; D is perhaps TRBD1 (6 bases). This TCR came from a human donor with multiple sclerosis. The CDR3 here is CASSTPGAGNTIYF. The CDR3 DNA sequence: TGTGCCAGCAGTACCCCGGGGGCCGGAAACACCATATATTTT.